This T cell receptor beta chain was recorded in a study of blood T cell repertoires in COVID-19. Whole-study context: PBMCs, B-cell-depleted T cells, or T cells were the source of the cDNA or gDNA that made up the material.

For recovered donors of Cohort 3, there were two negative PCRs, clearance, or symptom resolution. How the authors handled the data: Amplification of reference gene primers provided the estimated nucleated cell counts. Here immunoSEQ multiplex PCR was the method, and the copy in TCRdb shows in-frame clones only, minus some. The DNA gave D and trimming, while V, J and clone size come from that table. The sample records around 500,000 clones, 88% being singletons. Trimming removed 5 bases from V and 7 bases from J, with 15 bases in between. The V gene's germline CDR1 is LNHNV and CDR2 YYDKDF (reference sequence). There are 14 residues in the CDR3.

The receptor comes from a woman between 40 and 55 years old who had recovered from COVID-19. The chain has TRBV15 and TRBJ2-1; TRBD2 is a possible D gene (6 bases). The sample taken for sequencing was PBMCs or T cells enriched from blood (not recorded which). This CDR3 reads CATSPRLDSNEQFF. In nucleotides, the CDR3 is TGTGCCACCAGCCCCCGACTAGATTCTAATGAGCAGTTCTTC. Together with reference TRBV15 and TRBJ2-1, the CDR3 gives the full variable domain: DAMVIQNPRYQVTQFGKPVTLSCSQTLNHNVMYWYQQKSSQAPKLLFHYYDKDFNNEADTPDNFQSRRPNTSFCFLDIRSPGLGDTAMYLCATSPRLDSNEQFFGPGTRLTVL.